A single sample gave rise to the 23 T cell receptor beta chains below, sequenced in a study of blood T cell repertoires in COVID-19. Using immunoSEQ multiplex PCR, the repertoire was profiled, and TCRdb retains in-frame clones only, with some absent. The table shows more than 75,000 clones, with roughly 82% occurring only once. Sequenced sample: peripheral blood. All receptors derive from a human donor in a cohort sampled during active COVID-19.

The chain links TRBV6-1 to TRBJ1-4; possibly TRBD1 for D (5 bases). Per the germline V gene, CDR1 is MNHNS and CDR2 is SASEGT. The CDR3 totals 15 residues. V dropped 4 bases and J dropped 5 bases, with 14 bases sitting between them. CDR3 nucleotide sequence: TGTGCCAGCAGTGGGGGCAGGCCCTACAATGAAAAACTGTTTTTT. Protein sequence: CASSGGRPYNEKLFF.

CDR3 DNA sequence: TGCGCCAGCAGCTTGGCCGCAGGGACTCCAATGGGCTACACCTTC. Its protein product is CASSLAAGTPMGYTF. The chain is built from TRBV5-1 and TRBJ1-2; D might be TRBD1 (5 bases). Germline values: CDR1 SGHRS, CDR2 YFSETQ. The CDR3 loop spans 15 amino acids. V was shortened by 0 bases and J by 8 bases, with 17 bases between the two germline ends.

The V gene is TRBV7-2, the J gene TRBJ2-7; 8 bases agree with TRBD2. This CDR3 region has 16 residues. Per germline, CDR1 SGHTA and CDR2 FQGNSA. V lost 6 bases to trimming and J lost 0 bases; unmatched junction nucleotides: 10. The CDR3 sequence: CASSSPGRGSSYEQYF. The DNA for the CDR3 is TGTGCCAGCAGTTCCCCCGGGAGGGGTAGCTCCTACGAGCAGTACTTC.

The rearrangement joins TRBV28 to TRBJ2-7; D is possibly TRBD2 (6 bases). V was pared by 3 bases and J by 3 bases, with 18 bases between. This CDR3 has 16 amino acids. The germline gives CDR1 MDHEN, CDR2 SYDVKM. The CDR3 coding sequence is TGTGCCAGCAGTTTGTTGAGTGGGGGGAGTTTCTACGAGCAGTACTTC. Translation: CASSLLSGGSFYEQYF.

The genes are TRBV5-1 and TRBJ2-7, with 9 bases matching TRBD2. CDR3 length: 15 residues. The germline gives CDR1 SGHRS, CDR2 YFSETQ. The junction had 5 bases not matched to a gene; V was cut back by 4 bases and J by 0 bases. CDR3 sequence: CASSREAGGSYEQYF. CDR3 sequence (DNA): TGCGCCAGCAGCCGGGAAGCGGGGGGCTCCTACGAGCAGTACTTC.

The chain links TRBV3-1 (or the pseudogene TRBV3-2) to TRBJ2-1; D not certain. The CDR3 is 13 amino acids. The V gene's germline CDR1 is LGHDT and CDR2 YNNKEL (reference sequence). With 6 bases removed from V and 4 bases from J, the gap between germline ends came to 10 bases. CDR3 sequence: CASRRQQYNEQFF. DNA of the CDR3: TGTGCCAGCAGACGGCAACAGTACAATGAGCAGTTCTTC.

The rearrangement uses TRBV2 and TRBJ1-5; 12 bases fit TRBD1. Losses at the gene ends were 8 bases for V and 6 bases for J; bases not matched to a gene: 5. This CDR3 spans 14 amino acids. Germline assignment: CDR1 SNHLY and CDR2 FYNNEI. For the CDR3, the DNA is TGTGCCAGCTCTGGGACAGGGGGCACTCAGCCCCAGCATTTT. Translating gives CASSGTGGTQPQHF.

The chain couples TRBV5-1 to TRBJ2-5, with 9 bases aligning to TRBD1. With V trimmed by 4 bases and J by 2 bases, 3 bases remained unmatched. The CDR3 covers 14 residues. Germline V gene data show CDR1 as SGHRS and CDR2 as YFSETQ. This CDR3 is CASSRGTGQETQYF. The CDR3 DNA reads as TGCGCCAGCAGCAGGGGGACAGGGCAAGAGACCCAGTACTTC.

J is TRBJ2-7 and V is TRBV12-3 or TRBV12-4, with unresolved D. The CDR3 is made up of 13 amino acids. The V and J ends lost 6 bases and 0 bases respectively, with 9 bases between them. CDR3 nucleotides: TGTGCCAGCAGGGAGACGAGCTCCTACGAGCAGTACTTC. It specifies CASRETSSYEQYF.

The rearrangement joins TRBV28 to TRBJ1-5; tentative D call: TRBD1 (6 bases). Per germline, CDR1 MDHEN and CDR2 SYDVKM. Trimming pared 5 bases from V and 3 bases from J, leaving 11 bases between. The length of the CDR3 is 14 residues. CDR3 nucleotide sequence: TGTGCCAGCAGTCCAGGGGCCTTCAATCAGCCCCAGCATTTT. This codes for CASSPGAFNQPQHF.

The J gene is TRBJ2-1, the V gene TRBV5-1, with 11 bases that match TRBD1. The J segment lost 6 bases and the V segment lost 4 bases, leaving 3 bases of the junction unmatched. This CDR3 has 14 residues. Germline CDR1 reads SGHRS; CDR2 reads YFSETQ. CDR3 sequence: CASSPGTGGNEQFF. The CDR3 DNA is TGCGCCAGCAGCCCCGGGACAGGGGGCAATGAGCAGTTCTTC.

The CDR3 loop reads CASSLSSYNEQFF. The CDR3 coding sequence is TGCGCCAGCAGCCTTAGCTCCTACAATGAGCAGTTCTTC. V is TRBV5-1 and J is TRBJ2-1; the D is unclear. Trimming pared 4 bases from V and 0 bases from J, leaving 5 bases between. There are 13 residues in the CDR3. Germline lookup yields CDR1 SGHRS and CDR2 YFSETQ. The complete variable domain, with remaining parts taken from reference TRBV5-1 and TRBJ2-1, reads KAGVTQTPRYLIKTRGQQVTLSCSPISGHRSVSWYQQTPGQGLQFLFEYFSETQRNKGNFPGRFSGRQFSNSRSEMNVSTLELGDSALYLCASSLSSYNEQFFGPGTRLTVL.

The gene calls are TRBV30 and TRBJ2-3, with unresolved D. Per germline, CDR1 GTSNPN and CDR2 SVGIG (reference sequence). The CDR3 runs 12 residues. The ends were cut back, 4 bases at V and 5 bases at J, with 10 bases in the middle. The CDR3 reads CAWNIARDTQYF. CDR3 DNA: TGTGCCTGGAACATCGCTAGAGATACGCAGTATTTT. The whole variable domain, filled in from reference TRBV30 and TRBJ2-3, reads SQTIHQWPATLVQPVGSPLSLECTVEGTSNPNLYWYRQAAGRGLQLLFYSVGIGQISSEVPQNLSASRPQDRQFILSSKKLLLSDSGFYLCAWNIARDTQYFGPGTRLTVL.

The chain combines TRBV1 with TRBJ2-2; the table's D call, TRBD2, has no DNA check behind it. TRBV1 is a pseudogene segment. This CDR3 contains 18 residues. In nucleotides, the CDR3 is TGCACCAGCAGCCAAGGAGGCGCTAGCGGGTCGAACACCGGGGAGCTGTTTTTT. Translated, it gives CTSSQGGASGSNTGELFF.

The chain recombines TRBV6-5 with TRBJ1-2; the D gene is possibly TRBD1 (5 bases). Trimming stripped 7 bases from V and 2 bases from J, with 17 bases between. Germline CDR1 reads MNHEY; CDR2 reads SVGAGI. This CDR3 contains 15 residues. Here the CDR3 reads CASTIGPGKNYGYTF. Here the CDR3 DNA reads TGTGCCAGCACCATAGGTCCAGGGAAAAACTATGGCTACACCTTC.

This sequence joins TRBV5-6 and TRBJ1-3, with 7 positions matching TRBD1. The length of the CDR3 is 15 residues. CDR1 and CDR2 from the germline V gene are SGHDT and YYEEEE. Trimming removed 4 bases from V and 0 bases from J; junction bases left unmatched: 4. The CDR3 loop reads CASSATGASGNTIYF. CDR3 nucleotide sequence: TGTGCCAGCAGCGCAACAGGGGCCTCTGGAAACACCATATATTTT.

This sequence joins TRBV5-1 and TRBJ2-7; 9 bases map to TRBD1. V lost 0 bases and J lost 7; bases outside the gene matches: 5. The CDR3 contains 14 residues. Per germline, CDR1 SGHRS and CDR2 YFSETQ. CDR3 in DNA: TGCGCCAGCAGCTTGGACCCCGGGACAGGGGAGCAGTACTTC. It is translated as CASSLDPGTGEQYF. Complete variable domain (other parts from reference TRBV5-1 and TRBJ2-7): KAGVTQTPRYLIKTRGQQVTLSCSPISGHRSVSWYQQTPGQGLQFLFEYFSETQRNKGNFPGRFSGRQFSNSRSEMNVSTLELGDSALYLCASSLDPGTGEQYFGPGTRLTVT.

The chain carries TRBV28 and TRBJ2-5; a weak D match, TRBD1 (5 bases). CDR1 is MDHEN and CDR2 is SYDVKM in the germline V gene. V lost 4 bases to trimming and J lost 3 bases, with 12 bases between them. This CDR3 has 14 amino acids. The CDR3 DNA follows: TGTGCCAGCAGTTCGACAGTATTTAAAGAGACCCAGTACTTC. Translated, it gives CASSSTVFKETQYF.

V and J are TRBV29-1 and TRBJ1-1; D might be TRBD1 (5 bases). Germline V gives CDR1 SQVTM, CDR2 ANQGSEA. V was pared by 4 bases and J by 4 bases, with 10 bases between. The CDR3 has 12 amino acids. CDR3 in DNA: TGCAGCGTTGGCCCAAGGGGCACTGAAGCTTTCTTT. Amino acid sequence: CSVGPRGTEAFF. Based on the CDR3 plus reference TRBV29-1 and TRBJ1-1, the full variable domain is SAVISQKPSRDICQRGTSLTIQCQVDSQVTMMFWYRQQPGQSLTLIATANQGSEATYESGFVIDKFPISRPNLTFSTLTVSNMSPEDSSIYLCSVGPRGTEAFFGQGTRLTVV.

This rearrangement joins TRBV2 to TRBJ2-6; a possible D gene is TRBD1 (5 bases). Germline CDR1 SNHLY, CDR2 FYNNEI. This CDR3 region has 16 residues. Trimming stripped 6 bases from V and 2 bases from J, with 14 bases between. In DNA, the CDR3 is TGTGCCAGCAGATGGACGGTAGGGGCTGGGGCCAACGTCCTGACTTTC. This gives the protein CASRWTVGAGANVLTF. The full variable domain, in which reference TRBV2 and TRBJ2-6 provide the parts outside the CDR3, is EPEVTQTPSHQVTQMGQEVILRCVPISNHLYFYWYRQILGQKVEFLVSFYNNEISEKSEIFDDQFSVERPDGSNFTLKIRSTKLEDSAMYFCASRWTVGAGANVLTFGAGSRLTVL.

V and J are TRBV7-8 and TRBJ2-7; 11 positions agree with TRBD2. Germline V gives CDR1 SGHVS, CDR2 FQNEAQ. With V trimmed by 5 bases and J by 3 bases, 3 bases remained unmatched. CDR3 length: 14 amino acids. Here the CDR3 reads CASSPGTSGYEQYF. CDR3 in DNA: TGTGCCAGCAGCCCCGGGACTAGCGGCTACGAGCAGTACTTC.

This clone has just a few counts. The DNA of the CDR3 is TGTGCCAGCAGTGACTACTTAGGGGACAGGCCCTACGAGCAGTACTTC. Protein sequence: CASSDYLGDRPYEQYF. V is TRBV6-1 and J is TRBJ2-7; TRBD1 agrees at 8 bases. The J segment lost 2 bases and the V segment lost 3 bases, leaving 9 bases of the junction unmatched. Germline loops: CDR1 MNHNS, CDR2 SASEGT. This CDR3 spans 16 amino acids.

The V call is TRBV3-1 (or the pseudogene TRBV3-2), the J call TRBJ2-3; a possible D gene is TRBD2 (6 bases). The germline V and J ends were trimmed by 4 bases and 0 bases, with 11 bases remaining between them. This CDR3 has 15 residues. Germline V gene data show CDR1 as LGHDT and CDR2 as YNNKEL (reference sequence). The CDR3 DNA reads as TGTGCCAGCAGCCTTATGGGGGGTAGCACAGATACGCAGTATTTT. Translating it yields CASSLMGGSTDTQYF.